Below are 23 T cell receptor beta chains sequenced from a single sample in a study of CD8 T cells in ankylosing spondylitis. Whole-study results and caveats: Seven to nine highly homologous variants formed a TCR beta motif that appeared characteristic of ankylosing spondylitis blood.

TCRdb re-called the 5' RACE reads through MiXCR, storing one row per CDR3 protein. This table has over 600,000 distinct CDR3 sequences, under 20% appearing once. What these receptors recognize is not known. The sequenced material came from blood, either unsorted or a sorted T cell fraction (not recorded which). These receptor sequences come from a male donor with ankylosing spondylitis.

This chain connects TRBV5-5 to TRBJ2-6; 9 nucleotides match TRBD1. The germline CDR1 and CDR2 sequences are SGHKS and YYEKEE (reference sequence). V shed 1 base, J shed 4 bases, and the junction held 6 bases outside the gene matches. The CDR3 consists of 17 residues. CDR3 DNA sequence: TGTGCCAGCAGCTTGTGGGGGACAGGGTCCGGGGCCAACGTCCTGACTTTC. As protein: CASSLWGTGSGANVLTF.

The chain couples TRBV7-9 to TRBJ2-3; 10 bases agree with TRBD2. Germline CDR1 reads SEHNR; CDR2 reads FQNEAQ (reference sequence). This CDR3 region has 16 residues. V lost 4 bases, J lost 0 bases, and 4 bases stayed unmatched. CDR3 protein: CASSSGLATSTDTQYF. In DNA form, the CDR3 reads TGTGCCAGCAGCTCGGGACTAGCGACTAGCACAGATACGCAGTATTTT.

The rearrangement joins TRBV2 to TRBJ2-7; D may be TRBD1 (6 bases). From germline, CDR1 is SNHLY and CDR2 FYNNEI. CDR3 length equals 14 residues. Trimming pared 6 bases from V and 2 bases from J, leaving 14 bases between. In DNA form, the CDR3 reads TGTGCCAGCAGGGAGGACAGTTCCCCCTACGAGCAGTACTTC. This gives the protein CASREDSSPYEQYF.

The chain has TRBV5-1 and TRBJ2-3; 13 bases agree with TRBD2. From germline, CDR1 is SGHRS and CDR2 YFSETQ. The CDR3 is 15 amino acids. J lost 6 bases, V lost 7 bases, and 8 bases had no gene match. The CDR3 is CASRPGTSGEDTQYF. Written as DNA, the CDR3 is TGCGCCAGCCGACCAGGGACTAGCGGGGAGGATACGCAGTATTTT.

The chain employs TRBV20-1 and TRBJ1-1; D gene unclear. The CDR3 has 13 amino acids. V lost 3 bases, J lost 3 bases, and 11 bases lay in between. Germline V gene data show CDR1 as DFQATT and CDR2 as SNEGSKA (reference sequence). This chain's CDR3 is CSASRQQHTEAFF. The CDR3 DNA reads TGCAGTGCTAGTCGACAACAACACACTGAAGCTTTCTTT.

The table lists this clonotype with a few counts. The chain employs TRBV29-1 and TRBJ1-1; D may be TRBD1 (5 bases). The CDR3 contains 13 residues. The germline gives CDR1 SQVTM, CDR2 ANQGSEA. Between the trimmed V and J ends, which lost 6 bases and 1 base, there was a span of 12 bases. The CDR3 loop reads CSVRGVANTEAFF. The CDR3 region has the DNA TGCAGCGTAAGGGGAGTGGCGAACACTGAAGCTTTCTTT. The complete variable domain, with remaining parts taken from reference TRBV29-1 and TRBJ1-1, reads SAVISQKPSRDICQRGTSLTIQCQVDSQVTMMFWYRQQPGQSLTLIATANQGSEATYESGFVIDKFPISRPNLTFSTLTVSNMSPEDSSIYLCSVRGVANTEAFFGQGTRLTVV.

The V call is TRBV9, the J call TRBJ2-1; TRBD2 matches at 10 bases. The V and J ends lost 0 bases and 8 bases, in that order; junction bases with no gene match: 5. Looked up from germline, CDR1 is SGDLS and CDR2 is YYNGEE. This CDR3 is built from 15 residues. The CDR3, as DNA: TGTGCCAGCAGCGTAGAACTAGCGGGGAATTATGAGCAGTTCTTC. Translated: CASSVELAGNYEQFF.

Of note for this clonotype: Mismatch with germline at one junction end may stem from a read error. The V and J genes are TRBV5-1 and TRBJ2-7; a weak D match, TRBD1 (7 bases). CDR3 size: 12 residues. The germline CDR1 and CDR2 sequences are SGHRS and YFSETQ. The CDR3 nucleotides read TGCGCCAGCAGCTTGGCCGGGGGACAGAAACTTTTC. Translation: CASSLAGGQKLF.

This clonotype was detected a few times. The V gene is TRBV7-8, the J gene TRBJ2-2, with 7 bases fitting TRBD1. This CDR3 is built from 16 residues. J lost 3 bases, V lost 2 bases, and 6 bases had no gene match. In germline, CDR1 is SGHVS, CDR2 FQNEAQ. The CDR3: CASSLTNRGHTGELFF. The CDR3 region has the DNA TGTGCCAGCAGCTTAACAAACAGGGGCCACACCGGGGAGCTGTTTTTT.

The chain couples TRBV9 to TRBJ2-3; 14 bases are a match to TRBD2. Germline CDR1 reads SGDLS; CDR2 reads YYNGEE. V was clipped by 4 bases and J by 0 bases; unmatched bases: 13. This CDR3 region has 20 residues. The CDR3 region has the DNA TGTGCCAGCAGCCGAGCCTCCCGACTAGCGGGAGGGCCGAGCACAGATACGCAGTATTTT. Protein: CASSRASRLAGGPSTDTQYF.

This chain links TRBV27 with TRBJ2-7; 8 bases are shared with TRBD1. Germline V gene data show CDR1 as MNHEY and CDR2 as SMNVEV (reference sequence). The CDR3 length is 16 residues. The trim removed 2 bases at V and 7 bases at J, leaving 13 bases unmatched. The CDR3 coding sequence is TGTGCCAGCAGTTTACAGGGACAGGCACTGATGGGGGAGCAGTACTTC. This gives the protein CASSLQGQALMGEQYF.

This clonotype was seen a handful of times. CDR3 DNA: TGCGCCAGCAGCTTGCGTGGGGGGGCCCTTGAGCAGTTCTTC. Amino acids: CASSLRGGALEQFF. The chain has TRBV5-1 and TRBJ2-1; weak D call: TRBD2 (7 bases). This CDR3 contains 14 residues. The V and J ends lost 1 base and 9 bases respectively, with 14 bases between them. The germline V gene has CDR1 SGHRS and CDR2 YFSETQ.

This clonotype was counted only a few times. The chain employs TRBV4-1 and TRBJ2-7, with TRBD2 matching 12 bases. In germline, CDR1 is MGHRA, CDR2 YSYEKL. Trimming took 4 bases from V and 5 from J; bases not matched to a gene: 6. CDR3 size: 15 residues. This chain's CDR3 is CASSRGLAGFNEQYF. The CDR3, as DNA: TGCGCCAGCAGCCGCGGACTAGCGGGGTTCAACGAGCAGTACTTC.

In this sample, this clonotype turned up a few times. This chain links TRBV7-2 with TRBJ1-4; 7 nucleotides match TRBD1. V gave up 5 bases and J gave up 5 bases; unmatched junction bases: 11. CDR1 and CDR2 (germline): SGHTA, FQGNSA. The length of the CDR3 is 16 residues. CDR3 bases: TGTGCCAGCAGCCCGGGCTGGAGCAGGGGGAATGAAAAACTGTTTTTT. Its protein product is CASSPGWSRGNEKLFF.

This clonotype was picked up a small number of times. The CDR3 region is CASSGQGLYTEAFF. The CDR3 DNA is TGTGCCAGCAGTGGACAGGGTCTGTACACTGAAGCTTTCTTT. V and J are TRBV2 and TRBJ1-1; 7 nucleotides line up with TRBD1. The CDR3 consists of 14 residues. The V and J ends lost 4 bases and 3 bases, in that order; junction bases with no gene match: 5. Per germline, CDR1 SNHLY and CDR2 FYNNEI.

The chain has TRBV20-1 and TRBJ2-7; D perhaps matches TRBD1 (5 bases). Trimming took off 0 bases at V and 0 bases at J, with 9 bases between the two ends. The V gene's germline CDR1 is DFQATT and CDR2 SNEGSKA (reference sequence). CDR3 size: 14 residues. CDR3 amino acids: CSARDRVSSYEQYF. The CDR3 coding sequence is TGCAGTGCTAGAGACAGGGTGAGCTCCTACGAGCAGTACTTC.

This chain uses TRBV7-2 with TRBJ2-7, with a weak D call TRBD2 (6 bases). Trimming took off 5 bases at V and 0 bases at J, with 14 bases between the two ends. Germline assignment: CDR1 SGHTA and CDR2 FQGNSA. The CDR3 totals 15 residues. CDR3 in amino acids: CASSVDSGSSYEQYF. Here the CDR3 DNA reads TGTGCCAGCAGCGTAGATAGCGGTAGCTCCTACGAGCAGTACTTC.

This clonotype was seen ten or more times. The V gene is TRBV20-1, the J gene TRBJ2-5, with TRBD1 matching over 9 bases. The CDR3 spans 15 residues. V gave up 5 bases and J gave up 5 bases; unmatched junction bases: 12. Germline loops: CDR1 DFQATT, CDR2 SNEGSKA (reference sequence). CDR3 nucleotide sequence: TGCAGTGCTGGGAGGACGGGACAGGGAAGGGAGACCCAGTACTTC. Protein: CSAGRTGQGRETQYF.

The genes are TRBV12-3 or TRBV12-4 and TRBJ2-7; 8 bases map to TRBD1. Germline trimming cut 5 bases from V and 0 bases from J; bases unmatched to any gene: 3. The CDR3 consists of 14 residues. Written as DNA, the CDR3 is TGTGCCAGCAGTACAGGGGGAAGCTCCTACGAGCAGTACTTC. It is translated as CASSTGGSSYEQYF.

Here the CDR3 DNA reads TGTGCCAGCAGCCCCGGGTGGGGGAACCAAGAGACCCAGTACTTC. Its protein is CASSPGWGNQETQYF. The chain couples TRBV11-2 to TRBJ2-5; tentatively, D is TRBD1 or TRBD2 (5 bases each). V lost 5 bases to trimming and J lost 0 bases, with 13 bases between them. Germline values: CDR1 SGHAT, CDR2 FQNNGV. The CDR3 spans 15 residues. Supplemented by reference TRBV11-2 and TRBJ2-5, the full variable domain reads EAGVAQSPRYKIIEKRQSVAFWCNPISGHATLYWYQQILGQGPKLLIQFQNNGVVDDSQLPKDRFSAERLKGVDSTLKIQPAKLEDSAVYLCASSPGWGNQETQYFGPGTRLLVL.

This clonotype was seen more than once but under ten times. The CDR3 nucleotides are TGCAGCGACACGACAGGGGACTATGGCTACACCTTC. Translation gives CSDTTGDYGYTF. The chain joins TRBV29-1 to TRBJ1-2, with TRBD1 matching over 8 bases. There are 12 residues in the CDR3. The germline gives CDR1 SQVTM, CDR2 ANQGSEA. The V gene end was trimmed by 7 bases and the J gene end by 3 bases; junction bases not matched to a gene: 4.

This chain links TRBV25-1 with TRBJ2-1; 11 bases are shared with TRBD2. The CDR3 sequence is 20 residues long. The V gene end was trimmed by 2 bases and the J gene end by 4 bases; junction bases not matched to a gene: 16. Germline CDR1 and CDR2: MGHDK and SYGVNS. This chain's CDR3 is CASSEEEIRRTSGLYNEQFF. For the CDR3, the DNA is TGTGCCAGCAGTGAAGAAGAAATACGTCGGACTAGCGGGCTATACAATGAGCAGTTCTTC. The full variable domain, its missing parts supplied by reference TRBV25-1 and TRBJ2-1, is EADIYQTPRYLVIGTGKKITLECSQTMGHDKMYWYQQDPGMELHLIHYSYGVNSTEKGDLSSESTVSRIRTEHFPLTLESARPSHTSQYLCASSEEEIRRTSGLYNEQFFGPGTRLTVL.

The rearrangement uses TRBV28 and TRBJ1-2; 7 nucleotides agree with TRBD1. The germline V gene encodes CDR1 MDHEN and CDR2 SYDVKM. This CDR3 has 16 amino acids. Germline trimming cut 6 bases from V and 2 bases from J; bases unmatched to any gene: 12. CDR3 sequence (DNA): TGTGCCAGCAGCCTACCAAACGCAGGGGGGAACTATGGCTACACCTTC. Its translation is CASSLPNAGGNYGYTF.